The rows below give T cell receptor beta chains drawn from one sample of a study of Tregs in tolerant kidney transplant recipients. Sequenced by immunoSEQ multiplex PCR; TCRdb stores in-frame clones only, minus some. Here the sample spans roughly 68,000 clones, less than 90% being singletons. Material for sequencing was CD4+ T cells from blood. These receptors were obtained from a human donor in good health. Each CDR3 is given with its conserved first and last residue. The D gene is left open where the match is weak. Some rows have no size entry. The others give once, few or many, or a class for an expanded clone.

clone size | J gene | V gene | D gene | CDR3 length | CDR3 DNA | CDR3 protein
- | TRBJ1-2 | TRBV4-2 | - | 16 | TGTGCCAGCAGCTTGGACCGGGACAACCCTAACTATGGCTACACCTTC | CASSLDRDNPNYGYTF
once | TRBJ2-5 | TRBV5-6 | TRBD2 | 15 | TGTGCCAGCAGCTTGGGTAGCGGGAGAGGTCGGACCCAGTACTTC | CASSLGSGRGRTQYF
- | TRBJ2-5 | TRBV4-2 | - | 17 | TGTGCCAGCAGCTTAGATCGGGCAGGATCATCCCGAGAGACCCAGTACTTC | CASSLDRAGSSRETQYF
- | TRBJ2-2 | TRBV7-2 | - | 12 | TGTGCCAGCAGCTTAGGGTCCGAGGAGCTGTTTTTT | CASSLGSEELFF
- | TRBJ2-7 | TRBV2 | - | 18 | TGTGCCAGCAGTGAAGTAAGGGCGGGCCTTTCCACCTCTTACGAGCAGTACTTC | CASSEVRAGLSTSYEQYF
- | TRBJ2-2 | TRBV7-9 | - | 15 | TGTGCCAGCAGCCAGGACGGGGCAAACACCGGGGAGCTGTTTTTT | CASSQDGANTGELFF
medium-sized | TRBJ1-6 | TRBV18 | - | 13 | TGTGCCAGCTCACCAAATCCGGACTCACCCCTCCACTTT | CASSPNPDSPLHF
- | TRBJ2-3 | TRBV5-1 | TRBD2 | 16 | TGCGCCAGCAGCCCGATCGGTAGCGGGAGTTCAGATACGCAGTATTTT | CASSPIGSGSSDTQYF
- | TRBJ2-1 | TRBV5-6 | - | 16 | TGTGCCAGCAGCTTTAGGGGGGCCCTCCCTGTCAATGAGCAGTTCTTC | CASSFRGALPVNEQFF
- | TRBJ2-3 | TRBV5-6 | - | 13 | TGTGCCAGCAGCTACGACTTACCAGATACGCAGTATTTT | CASSYDLPDTQYF
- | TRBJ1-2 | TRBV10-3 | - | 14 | TGTGCCATCAGTAAGAGCGGAACTAACTATGGCTACACCTTC | CAISKSGTNYGYTF
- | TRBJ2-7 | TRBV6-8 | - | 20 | TGTGCCAGCAGCCGATCCGACTCGGGACTCTTGTACCCGGGGACCTACGAGCAGTACTTC | CASSRSDSGLLYPGTYEQYF
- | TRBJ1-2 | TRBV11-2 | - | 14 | TGTGCCAGCAGCTTAGATCTAGGGATTAGAGGCTACACCTTC | CASSLDLGIRGYTF
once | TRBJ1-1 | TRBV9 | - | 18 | TGTGCCAGCAGCGTAGGGCCGGGCGGGGACTTCATGAACACTGAAGCTTTCTTT | CASSVGPGGDFMNTEAFF
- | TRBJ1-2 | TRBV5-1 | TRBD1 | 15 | TGCGCCAGCAGCTTAATGGGAGAGACAGGGGCTGGCTACACCTTC | CASSLMGETGAGYTF
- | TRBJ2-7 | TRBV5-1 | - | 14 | TGCGCCAGCAGCTTTCCTCGCGCCCCCTACGAGCAGTACTTC | CASSFPRAPYEQYF
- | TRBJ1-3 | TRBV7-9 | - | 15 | TGTGCCAGCAGCCCTACAGGAAACTCTGGAAACACCATATATTTT | CASSPTGNSGNTIYF
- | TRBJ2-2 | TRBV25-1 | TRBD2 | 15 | TGTGCCAGCAGTGGATTAGCGGGGGGTCCCGGGGAGCTGTTTTTT | CASSGLAGGPGELFF
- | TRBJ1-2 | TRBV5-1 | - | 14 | TGCGCCAGCAGCTTACAGGTCGGAGGCTATGGCTACACCTTC | CASSLQVGGYGYTF
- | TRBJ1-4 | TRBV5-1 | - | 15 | TGCGCCAGCAGCCCAGAAGGAGCCTTGGGTGGAAAACTGTTTTTT | CASSPEGALGGKLFF